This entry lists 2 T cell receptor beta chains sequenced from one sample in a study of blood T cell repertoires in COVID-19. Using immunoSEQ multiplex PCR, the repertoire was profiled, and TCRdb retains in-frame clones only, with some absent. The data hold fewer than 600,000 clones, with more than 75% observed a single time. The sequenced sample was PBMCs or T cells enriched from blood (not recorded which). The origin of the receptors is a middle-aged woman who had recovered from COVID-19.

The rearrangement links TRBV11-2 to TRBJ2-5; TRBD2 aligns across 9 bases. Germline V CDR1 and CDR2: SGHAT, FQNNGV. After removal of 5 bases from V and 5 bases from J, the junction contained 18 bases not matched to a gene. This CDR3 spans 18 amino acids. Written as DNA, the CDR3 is TGTGCCAGCAGCCAGAGGATTAGCGGGAGATCCTCCCGGGAGACCCAGTACTTC. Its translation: CASSQRISGRSSRETQYF.

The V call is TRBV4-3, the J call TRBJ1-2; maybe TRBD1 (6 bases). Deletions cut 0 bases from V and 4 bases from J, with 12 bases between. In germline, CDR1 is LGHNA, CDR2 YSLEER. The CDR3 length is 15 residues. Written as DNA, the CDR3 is TGCGCCAGCAGCCAAGAAACGCAGGGGAGCTATGGCTACACCTTC. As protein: CASSQETQGSYGYTF.